This TCR beta chain was observed in a study of T cell clusters in autoimmune cytopenias. TRB amplification used 250 ng of peripheral blood genomic DNA. The germline CDR1 and CDR2 sequences are SQVTM and ANQGSEA. The CDR3 length is 15 residues. TRB rearrangements were amplified by touch-down multiplex PCR with mixed TRB-A/B primers. With the multiplex PCR reads reprocessed, TCRdb shows one record per CDR3 protein and no DNA. This sample's table has about 15,000 distinct CDR3 sequences. The sample was also reused in another study, on T cell repertoires in aging, cancer and after chemotherapy. That study reports: Untreated cancer patients had significantly lower blood TCR diversity than age-matched healthy donors. In cancer patients, declining TCR diversity with age involved lost richness and lost evenness. Median generation probability rose over the chemotherapy interval in each cancer cohort, suggesting rebound thymic output.

The chain uses TRBV29-1 and TRBJ2-5; TCRdb indicates TRBD2, and absent DNA this call remains unverified. The receptor comes from a human donor in good health. Material for sequencing was peripheral blood. CDR3 protein: CSVKTSPGRGETQYF.